Shown below are 20 T cell receptor beta chains from a single sample sequenced in a study of PD-L1 blockade in urothelial cancer. Clones were sequenced by immunoSEQ multiplex PCR, and TCRdb holds only the in-frame ones, with some missing. The table includes 85,000 to 130,000 clones, about 91% detected once. Sequenced material: PBMCs, taken around atezolizumab (anti-PD-L1) treatment. All receptors derive from a woman of 80 years or more with urothelial cancer.

The chain couples TRBV27 to TRBJ2-3, with 9 nucleotides matching TRBD1. The germline gives CDR1 MNHEY, CDR2 SMNVEV (reference sequence). The CDR3 covers 14 residues. The trim removed 9 bases at V and 5 bases at J, leaving 9 bases unmatched. The CDR3 DNA is TGTGCCAGTGTTCGACAGGGGGAAAAAGATACGCAGTATTTT. This translates into CASVRQGEKDTQYF.

The V call is TRBV19, the J call TRBJ2-3, with D possibly TRBD2 on 5 matching bases. V lost 9 bases to trimming and J lost 4 bases, with 11 bases between them. Germline lookup yields CDR1 LNHDA and CDR2 SQIVND (reference sequence). This CDR3 is 12 amino acids long. The CDR3 region is CASGLAPDTQYF. The CDR3 DNA follows: TGTGCCAGCGGTCTAGCCCCAGATACGCAGTATTTT.

The chain combines TRBV11-2 with TRBJ2-1; 10 nucleotides match TRBD2. The length of the CDR3 is 16 residues. The trim removed 1 base at V and 3 bases at J, leaving 3 bases unmatched. Germline CDR1 SGHAT, CDR2 FQNNGV. CDR3 DNA: TGTGCCAGCAGCTTAGTACTAGCGGGGAGCTACAATGAGCAGTTCTTC. This translates into CASSLVLAGSYNEQFF.

The rearrangement links TRBV1 to TRBJ2-7; the D call of TRBD1 is as the table states it, not checked on the DNA. TRBV1 is given as a pseudogene. CDR3 length: 16 amino acids. The CDR3: CTSSQDMVGRAYEQYF. The CDR3 region has the DNA TGCACCAGCAGCCAAGATATGGTTGGCAGGGCCTACGAGCAGTACTTC.

CDR3 region: CASSQGGRVDKETQYF. The CDR3 DNA reads TGCGCCAGCAGCCAGGGGGGTAGAGTTGACAAAGAGACCCAGTACTTC. This rearrangement joins TRBV4-1 to TRBJ2-5; TRBD2 might be the D (6 bases). CDR3 length equals 16 residues. The germline V gene has CDR1 MGHRA and CDR2 YSYEKL. Deletions cut 3 bases from V and 3 bases from J, with 17 bases between.

The chain has TRBV19 and TRBJ1-5; 7 nucleotides match TRBD1. V was clipped by 3 bases and J by 1 base; unmatched bases: 9. Germline V gives CDR1 LNHDA, CDR2 SQIVND (reference sequence). The CDR3 is 17 amino acids. The CDR3 is CASSIPRQGQSNQPQHF. CDR3 bases: TGTGCCAGTAGTATTCCCCGACAGGGTCAGAGCAATCAGCCCCAGCATTTT.

V is TRBV28 and J is TRBJ2-2; 7 bases are a match to TRBD2. Germline CDR1 MDHEN, CDR2 SYDVKM. The CDR3 length is 15 residues. The V gene end was trimmed by 5 bases and the J gene end by 3 bases; junction bases not matched to a gene: 6. The CDR3 nucleotides read TGTGCCAGCAGTGTCCTCCGGGGGGACACCGGGGAGCTGTTTTTT. Its translation: CASSVLRGDTGELFF.

This chain links TRBV7-2 with TRBJ1-2; maybe TRBD1 (6 bases). With 2 bases removed from V and 4 bases from J, the gap between germline ends came to 11 bases. The length of the CDR3 is 14 residues. In germline, CDR1 is SGHTA, CDR2 FQGNSA. The DNA for the CDR3 is TGTGCCAGCAGCTTAAGCAGGGGAAGCTATGGCTACACCTTC. As protein: CASSLSRGSYGYTF.

This clone has only a few counts. The junction differs from germline at one of its ends, possibly a read error. The chain links TRBV28 to TRBJ1-2; 10 nucleotides match TRBD1. Looked up from germline, CDR1 is MDHEN and CDR2 is SYDVKM. The CDR3 spans 12 residues. The CDR3 bases are TGTGCCAGCAATACTCCGACAGGGGGCAGTGACTTC. This translates into CASNTPTGGSDF.

This chain links TRBV6-1 with TRBJ2-3; 10 bases line up with TRBD2. CDR3 size: 15 residues. Germline values: CDR1 MNHNS, CDR2 SASEGT. V shed 4 bases and J 0 bases; nucleotides not matched to a gene: 1. This CDR3 is CASSGLAGSTDTQYF. CDR3 nucleotides: TGTGCCAGCAGTGGACTAGCGGGTAGCACAGATACGCAGTATTTT.

The chain has TRBV11-3 and TRBJ2-1; D remains unclear. Germline CDR1 SGHNT, CDR2 YENEEA. The CDR3 spans 11 residues. Trimming cost V 5 bases and J 8 bases, with 7 bases left between them. The CDR3 nucleotides read TGTGCCAGCAGCCTAAGCGATGAGCAGTTCTTC. This translates into CASSLSDEQFF.

This chain uses TRBV19 with TRBJ2-3; D is possibly TRBD2 (5 bases). CDR3 length: 14 residues. Germline assignment: CDR1 LNHDA and CDR2 SQIVND (reference sequence). Trimming cost V 7 bases and J 7 bases, with 18 bases left between them. The CDR3 nucleotides read TGTGCCAGTACGAACGAGCGGACTTCGAATACGCAGTATTTT. Translated: CASTNERTSNTQYF.

This rearrangement joins TRBV6-4 to TRBJ2-3; the D gene is possibly TRBD1 (6 bases). Trimming pared 3 bases from V and 9 bases from J, leaving 16 bases between. Germline V gene lookup returns CDR1 MRHNA and CDR2 SNTAGT. The CDR3 length is 14 residues. The CDR3 DNA sequence: TGTGCCAGCAGTGAGGGGGTTGCCAGGGGAACGCAGTATTTT. It translates to CASSEGVARGTQYF.

V usage is TRBV30 and J usage is TRBJ1-2; D may be TRBD1 (6 bases). Germline V gene sequence: CDR1 GTSNPN, CDR2 SVGIG (reference sequence). V lost 2 bases to trimming and J lost 6 bases, with 13 bases between them. This CDR3 has 13 residues. Here the CDR3 reads CAWSTGQFNGYTF. As DNA, the CDR3 is TGTGCCTGGAGTACAGGGCAATTTAATGGCTACACCTTC. Looking up the rest from reference TRBV30 and TRBJ1-2 gives the full variable domain: SQTIHQWPATLVQPVGSPLSLECTVEGTSNPNLYWYRQAAGRGLQLLFYSVGIGQISSEVPQNLSASRPQDRQFILSSKKLLLSDSGFYLCAWSTGQFNGYTFGSGTRLTVV.

The genes are TRBV9 and TRBJ1-2, with TRBD1 matching over 10 bases. The CDR3 sequence is 15 residues long. The germline CDR1 and CDR2 sequences are SGDLS and YYNGEE. J was trimmed by 5 bases and V by 3 bases; bases with no gene match: 7. CDR3 residues: CASSDRPGQGYGYTF. In DNA form, the CDR3 reads TGTGCCAGCAGCGATCGCCCGGGACAGGGGTATGGCTACACCTTC.

The chain recombines TRBV9 with TRBJ2-3; 9 bases fit TRBD2. Germline CDR1 and CDR2: SGDLS and YYNGEE. Trimming took 0 bases from V and 7 from J; bases not matched to a gene: 9. This CDR3 is built from 16 residues. CDR3 DNA: TGTGCCAGCAGCGTAGACCCAGCGGGAGGAGTGAATACGCAGTATTTT. Amino acid sequence: CASSVDPAGGVNTQYF.

V usage is TRBV10-3 and J usage is TRBJ2-7; D is unclear. Germline CDR1 and CDR2: ENHRY and SYGVKD. V was pared by 3 bases and J by 2 bases, with 5 bases between. The CDR3 is 12 amino acids. The CDR3 DNA reads TGTGCCATCAGTGATACAGCCTACGAGCAGTACTTC. Amino acids: CAISDTAYEQYF.

The V call is TRBV25-1, the J call TRBJ2-1, with 7 nucleotides matching TRBD2. The CDR3 runs 15 residues. Looked up from germline, CDR1 is MGHDK and CDR2 is SYGVNS. The V segment lost 5 bases and the J segment 3 bases; nucleotides outside the gene matches: 7. CDR3: CASSPLAAVYNEQFF. The CDR3 nucleotides are TGTGCCAGCAGTCCTCTAGCGGCAGTCTACAATGAGCAGTTCTTC.

V and J are TRBV5-1 and TRBJ1-3; D is uncertain. The V gene lost 0 bases and the J gene lost 0 bases, with 10 bases spanning the gap. This CDR3 contains 16 residues. Germline CDR1 is SGHRS and CDR2 is YFSETQ. The CDR3 is CASSLAGMPSGNTIYF. DNA for the CDR3: TGCGCCAGCAGCTTGGCGGGGATGCCCTCTGGAAACACCATATATTTT.

This clone was seen a single time. This sequence joins TRBV15 and TRBJ2-7; 7 bases are a match to TRBD2. With V trimmed by 0 bases and J by 4 bases, 18 bases remained unmatched. The CDR3 has 19 amino acids. CDR1 and CDR2 from the germline V gene are LNHNV and YYDKDF (reference sequence). The CDR3 DNA follows: TGTGCCACCAGCAGAGACCCCGGCCTACCGGCGGGGGACCCTTACGAGCAGTACTTC. This encodes CATSRDPGLPAGDPYEQYF. Looking up the rest from reference TRBV15 and TRBJ2-7 gives the full variable domain: DAMVIQNPRYQVTQFGKPVTLSCSQTLNHNVMYWYQQKSSQAPKLLFHYYDKDFNNEADTPDNFQSRRPNTSFCFLDIRSPGLGDTAMYLCATSRDPGLPAGDPYEQYFGPGTRLTVT.